Shown below are 27 T cell receptor beta chains from a single sample sequenced in a study of CD8+CD57+ T cells in acquired aplastic anemia (dated by TCRdb to the late 2010s). Data came from an Illumina HiSeq 2000. TCR beta VDJ combination and CDR3 sequence profiling used genomic DNA as the template. TCRdb reran the public reads through fastp at Q25 and MiXCR, keeping productive beta chains. Every entry covers one CDR3 protein and lists the most common genes and DNA from its rows. In this sample the table shows approximately 260,000 distinct CDR3 sequences, roughly 82% of which occur a single time. The top ten clonotypes cover 40% to 55% of the sample. Expansion of CD8+CD57+ cells had been shown by flow cytometry in the patients chosen for sequencing. Sample: sorted CD4+, CD8+, or CD8+CD57+ T cells (not recorded which) from PBMCs. These receptors were collected from a human donor with aplastic anemia.

The chain is built from TRBV2 and TRBJ1-1; the D gene is possibly TRBD1 (6 bases). This CDR3 contains 14 residues. The V gene lost 6 bases and the J gene lost 1 base, with 12 bases spanning the gap. Germline V gene data show CDR1 as SNHLY and CDR2 as FYNNEI. The CDR3 nucleotides are TGTGCCAGCAGCATAGAGGGGGAGAACACTGAAGCTTTCTTT. Protein sequence: CASSIEGENTEAFF.

The V and J genes are TRBV11-3 and TRBJ2-7; tentative D call: TRBD1 (5 bases). The CDR3 covers 13 residues. The V end lost 0 bases, the J end lost 8 bases, and 11 bases lay between the germline ends. From germline, CDR1 is SGHNT and CDR2 YENEEA. CDR3 loop: CASSLDVTEQQYV. The CDR3 DNA follows: TGTGCCAGCAGCTTAGATGTGACAGAGCAGCAGTACGTC.

About this clonotype itself: A read error is likely, as this CDR3 ends without the conserved phenylalanine or tryptophan. The DNA is omitted, as the CDR3 cannot be located on it reliably, and the CDR3 follows TCRdb's listing. J is TRBJ2-3 and V is TRBV7-9; the table assigns TRBD1, which was not confirmed against the DNA. The germline CDR1 and CDR2 sequences are SEHNR and FQNEAQ (reference sequence). Ends included, the CDR3 has 14 residues. The CDR3 region is CASSLVPGALLFGV.

The V and J genes are TRBV5-6 and TRBJ1-2, with D maybe TRBD1 (6 bases). The CDR3 has 16 amino acids. V lost 2 bases to trimming and J lost 3 bases, with 17 bases between them. CDR1 and CDR2 (germline): SGHDT, YYEEEE. The CDR3 loop reads CASSLQSRGLDYGYTF. In DNA, the CDR3 is TGTGCCAGCAGCTTACAGAGCAGGGGCTTGGACTATGGCTACACCTTC.

The chain employs TRBV5-1 and TRBJ2-3, with a tentative D call TRBD2 (6 bases). V was clipped by 4 bases and J by 10 bases, with 13 bases between them. The CDR3 covers 12 residues. Germline V CDR1 and CDR2: SGHRS, YFSETQ. The CDR3 nucleotides are TGCGCCAGCAGCGTGAGGACGGGGGCGCAGTATTTT. Amino acids: CASSVRTGAQYF.

A remark on this clonotype: The conserved phenylalanine or tryptophan normally closing the CDR3 is absent here, so this likely arose from a read error. This sequence joins TRBV5-1 and TRBJ2-1, with 9 bases lining up with TRBD2. Germline-derived CDR1 and CDR2 are SGHRS and YFSETQ. CDR3 size: 16 residues. The CDR3 is CTSSFERSGGSDEQFS. The CDR3 coding sequence is TGTACCAGCAGCTTTGAAAGAAGCGGGGGGAGCGATGAGCAGTTCTCC.

Comment on this clonotype: This CDR3 fails to terminate in the conserved phenylalanine or tryptophan, so it likely reflects a read error. The limits of the CDR3 on the DNA are not certain, so only TCRdb's listed CDR3 is given. The chain uses TRBV7-9 and TRBJ2-3; the listed D gene, TRBD1, was not tested against the DNA. The CDR3 spans 13 residues, counting both ends. CDR1 SEHNR and CDR2 FQNEAQ come from the germline V gene (reference sequence). The CDR3 region is CASSSREPPTDSH.

The chain employs TRBV12-3 or TRBV12-4 and TRBJ2-1, with 10 positions matching TRBD2. The CDR3 covers 13 residues. With 2 bases clipped from V and 12 bases from J, the junction kept 4 bases outside the gene matches. CDR3 loop: CASSLLAGESQFF. In DNA form, the CDR3 reads TGTGCCAGCAGTTTACTAGCGGGGGAATCGCAGTTCTTC.

In regard to this clonotype: In this CDR3 the conserved last residue, phenylalanine or tryptophan, is missing, so a read error is likely. The limits of the CDR3 on the DNA are not certain, so only TCRdb's listed CDR3 is given. The gene calls are TRBV2 and TRBJ2-3. The germline gives CDR1 SNHLY, CDR2 FYNNEI. The CDR3 contains 13 residues when both ends are counted. Here the CDR3 reads CASREGCSNQQQH.

Regarding this clonotype: Mismatch with germline at one junction end may stem from a read error. The rearrangement uses TRBV7-9 and TRBJ2-1, with D possibly matching TRBD2 (5 bases). CDR1 is SEHNR, CDR2 FQNEAQ, per germline (reference sequence). This CDR3 is built from 13 residues. CDR3 sequence: CASSYEGSEEHFF. The DNA of the CDR3 is TGTGCCAGCAGCTATGAGGGAAGCGAGGAGCACTTCTTC. The variable domain in full, with the rest retrieved from reference TRBV7-9 and TRBJ2-1, is DTGVSQNPRHKITKRGQNVTFRCDPISEHNRLYWYRQTLGQGPEFLTYFQNEAQLEKSRLLSDRFSAERPKGSFSTLEIQRTEQGDSAMYLCASSYEGSEEHFFGPGTRLTVL.

To note about this clonotype: Relative to the germline gene, one junction end is altered; a read error may explain this. This chain joins TRBV7-9 and TRBJ2-3, with D possibly TRBD2 on 5 matching bases. Germline CDR1 and CDR2: SEHNR and FQNEAQ (reference sequence). The CDR3 runs to 14 residues. For the CDR3, the DNA is TGTGCCAGCAGCTTTGAGAGAAGCGCCGATAGCGATGAGTTT. This gives the protein CASSFERSADSDEF.

On this clonotype itself: This likely comes from a read error, as the CDR3 has no conserved phenylalanine or tryptophan at its end. Because the CDR3's place on the DNA is in doubt, the DNA is left out and the CDR3 is given as listed by TCRdb. The chain combines TRBV2 with TRBJ2-3. The CDR3 is 13 amino acids long, termini counted. The germline gives CDR1 SNHLY, CDR2 FYNNEI. The chain's CDR3 is CASSDGGTDTHHY.

As for this clonotype: This CDR3 is missing its conserved last phenylalanine or tryptophan, likely due to a read error. Because the CDR3's place on the DNA is in doubt, the DNA is left out and the CDR3 is given as listed by TCRdb. The J gene is TRBJ2-1, the V gene TRBV7-3; the table's D call, TRBD1, has no DNA check behind it. The CDR3 spans 13 residues, counting both ends. Per germline, CDR1 SGHTA and CDR2 FQGTGA. The CDR3 region is CASRNGGIHEQIS.

Concerning this clonotype itself: The final CDR3 position lacks the conserved phenylalanine or tryptophan, pointing to a likely read error. J is TRBJ2-3 and V is TRBV7-9, with D tentatively TRBD2 (6 bases). CDR1 is SEHNR, CDR2 FQNEAQ, per germline (reference sequence). The CDR3 spans 13 residues. The germline V and J ends were trimmed by 8 bases and 6 bases, with 15 bases remaining between them. The CDR3 DNA is TGTGCCAGCGGGGACGGGGGAAGCGATACGCAGTATGTT. Amino acids: CASGDGGSDTQYV.

The J gene is TRBJ2-3, the V gene TRBV10-3; 7 nucleotides agree with TRBD1. Germline V gene lookup returns CDR1 ENHRY and CDR2 SYGVKD. The V and J ends lost 0 bases and 0 bases, in that order; junction bases with no gene match: 3. The CDR3 covers 16 residues. The CDR3: CAISESTGTSTDTQYF. The CDR3 DNA sequence: TGTGCCATCAGTGAGTCGACAGGGACGAGCACAGATACGCAGTATTTT.

A remark on this clonotype: The CDR3 carries no conserved terminal phenylalanine or tryptophan, so it likely arises from a read error. It is unclear where the CDR3 begins or ends on the DNA, so no DNA is shown, and the CDR3 is as TCRdb lists it. The CDR3 loop reads CASRQGRDRSESS. The genes are TRBV7-6 and TRBJ2-1; TRBD1 reflects the table's D call only, with no check against the DNA. The CDR3 spans 13 residues, counting both ends. CDR1 is SGHVS, CDR2 FNYEAQ, per germline.

This clonotype was observed a handful of times. The gene calls are TRBV7-8 and TRBJ1-2, with a possible D match to TRBD1 (6 bases). This CDR3 contains 16 residues. In germline, CDR1 is SGHVS, CDR2 FQNEAQ. Trimming took off 1 base at V and 3 bases at J, with 15 bases between the two ends. CDR3 region: CASSLGGRGLDYGYTF. The CDR3 DNA sequence: TGTGCCAGCAGCTTAGGGGGCAGGGGCTTGGACTATGGCTACACCTTC.

The chain combines TRBV20-1 with TRBJ2-5; tentative D call: TRBD1 (6 bases). Germline-derived CDR1 and CDR2 are DFQATT and SNEGSKA (reference sequence). V dropped 7 bases and J dropped 4 bases, with 16 bases sitting between them. This CDR3 contains 13 residues. The CDR3 region has the DNA TGCAGTGGTAGCAGGGGAATCGCAGAGACCCAGTACTTC. Translating it yields CSGSRGIAETQYF.

The J gene is TRBJ1-1, the V gene TRBV7-9; no clear D gene. Trimming took off 11 bases at V and 14 bases at J, with 33 bases between the two ends. Germline V CDR1 and CDR2: SEHNR, FQNEAQ (reference sequence). The CDR3 contains 15 residues. In DNA form, the CDR3 reads TGTGCCTACGAGGTAGCGCCGTACCAAGAGACTCAGTACTTCTTT. As protein: CAYEVAPYQETQYFF.

The chain is built from TRBV15 and TRBJ2-5; 8 bases fit TRBD1. Per germline, CDR1 LNHNV and CDR2 YYDKDF (reference sequence). The length of the CDR3 is 15 residues. The V segment lost 5 bases and the J segment 5 bases; nucleotides outside the gene matches: 10. CDR3 sequence: CATSLDRGGRETQYF. The CDR3 DNA reads as TGTGCCACCAGCCTCGACAGGGGAGGTCGGGAGACCCAGTACTTC.

As concerns this clonotype: Sequence at one end of the junction differs from germline and may be a read error. The chain employs TRBV2 and TRBJ2-7; no clear D gene. Germline lookup yields CDR1 SNHLY and CDR2 FYNNEI. CDR3 length equals 15 residues. For the CDR3, the DNA is TGTGCCAGCAGCGAAGGAGAGGACCTATCCTACGAGCAGTACTTC. Translation gives CASSEGEDLSYEQYF.

The rearrangement uses TRBV7-6 and TRBJ2-2; a possible D gene is TRBD1 (5 bases). The germline CDR1 and CDR2 sequences are SGHVS and FNYEAQ. This CDR3 is built from 15 residues. V was clipped by 7 bases and J by 17 bases, with 29 bases between them. The CDR3 region has the DNA TGTGCCAGCACCCTAGGGAAAGGCGCCTCTGGGGCCAACTTTTTT. This codes for CASTLGKGASGANFF.

The chain couples TRBV7-9 to TRBJ1-1; weak D call: TRBD1 (5 bases). This CDR3 contains 12 residues. Germline CDR1 and CDR2: SEHNR and FQNEAQ (reference sequence). The V and J ends lost 7 bases and 11 bases respectively, with 17 bases between them. CDR3 sequence reads: CASITGGSDAFF. The CDR3 region has the DNA TGTGCCAGCATCACAGGAGGCAGTGACGCTTTCTTT.

The rearrangement links TRBV24-1 to TRBJ2-1, with 16 bases lining up with TRBD2. J gave up 10 bases and V 9 bases, and 5 bases lay outside the gene matches. CDR1 is KGHDR and CDR2 is SFDVKD in the germline V gene. This CDR3 spans 14 amino acids. CDR3 coding DNA: TGTGCCACCGGGACTAGCGGGAGGGCGGGAGAGCAGTTCTTC. Its translation is CATGTSGRAGEQFF.

This clonotype appeared a few times. A read error is possible here, since a much larger clone lies one base away. The chain employs TRBV7-9 and TRBJ2-7, with D tentatively TRBD1 or TRBD2 (5 bases each). V shed 0 bases and J shed 2 bases, with 20 bases lying between them. Germline assignment: CDR1 SEHNR and CDR2 FQNEAQ (reference sequence). CDR3 length equals 18 residues. Here the CDR3 DNA reads TGTGCCAGCAGCTTAGCGGGTAGCTACGGGGCCAACGCCTACGAGCAGTACGTC. Amino acid sequence: CASSLAGSYGANAYEQYV.

The chain recombines TRBV5-1 with TRBJ2-7; 9 nucleotides align to TRBD2. The CDR3 runs 15 residues. Germline trimming cut 0 bases from V and 5 bases from J; bases unmatched to any gene: 6. Germline assignment: CDR1 SGHRS and CDR2 YFSETQ. The CDR3 here is CASSLVAGAWDEQYF. The DNA for the CDR3 is TGCGCCAGCAGCTTGGTAGCGGGGGCGTGGGACGAGCAGTACTTC.

The V gene is TRBV9, the J gene TRBJ2-1, with D perhaps being TRBD1 or TRBD2 (5 bases each). Germline V gives CDR1 SGDLS, CDR2 YYNGEE. Trimming stripped 4 bases from V and 13 bases from J, with 24 bases between. This CDR3 has 15 residues. This chain's CDR3 is CASSIGTARNNPQFF. The CDR3 DNA is TGTGCCAGCAGCATAGGGACCGCCCGCAATAATCCCCAGTTCTTC.